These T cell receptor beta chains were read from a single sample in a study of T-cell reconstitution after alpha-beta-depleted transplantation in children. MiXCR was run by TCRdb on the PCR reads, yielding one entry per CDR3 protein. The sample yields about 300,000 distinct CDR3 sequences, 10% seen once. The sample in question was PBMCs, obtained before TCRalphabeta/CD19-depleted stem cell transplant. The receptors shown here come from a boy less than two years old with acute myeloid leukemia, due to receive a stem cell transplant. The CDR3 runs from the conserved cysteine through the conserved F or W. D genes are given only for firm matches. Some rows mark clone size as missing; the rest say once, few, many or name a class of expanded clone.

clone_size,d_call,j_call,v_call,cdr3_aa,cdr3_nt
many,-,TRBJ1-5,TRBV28,CASSLIGKTNQPQHF,TGTGCCAGCAGTTTAATTGGGAAAACCAATCAGCCCCAGCATTTT
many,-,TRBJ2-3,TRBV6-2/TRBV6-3,CASSCPHSTDTQYF,TGTGCCAGCAGTTGCCCTCACAGCACAGATACGCAGTATTTT
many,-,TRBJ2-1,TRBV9,CASTVTDTSYNEQFF,TGTGCCAGCACCGTGACCGATACCTCCTACAATGAGCAGTTCTTC
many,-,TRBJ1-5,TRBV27,CASSSGTINQPQHF,TGTGCCAGCAGTTCTGGCACGATCAATCAGCCCCAGCATTTT
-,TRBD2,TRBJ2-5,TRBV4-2,CASSQAGGRETQYF,TGTGCCAGCAGCCAAGCGGGGGGGCGGGAGACCCAGTACTTC
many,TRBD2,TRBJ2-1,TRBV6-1,CASSELAGGYNEQFF,TGTGCCAGCAGTGAACTAGCGGGGGGGTACAATGAGCAGTTCTTC
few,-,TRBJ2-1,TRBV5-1,CASSLGPYRDPSYNEQFF,TGCGCCAGCAGCTTGGGCCCGTACAGGGACCCTTCCTACAATGAGCAGTTCTTC
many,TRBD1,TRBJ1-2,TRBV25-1,CASSVQTGIGYGYTF,TGTGCCAGCAGTGTACAGACAGGGATTGGCTATGGCTACACCTTC
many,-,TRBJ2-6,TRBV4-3,CASSQAGHSGANVLTF,TGCGCCAGCAGCCAAGCGGGACACTCTGGGGCCAACGTCCTGACTTTC
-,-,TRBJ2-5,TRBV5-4,CASSLARIGGRETLYF,TGTGCCAGCAGCTTGGCCAGGATTGGGGGGCGGGAGACCCTGTACTTC
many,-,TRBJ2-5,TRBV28,CASTALETQYF,TGTGCCAGCACCGCCTTGGAGACCCAGTACTTC
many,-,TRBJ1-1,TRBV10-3,CANSRGTNTEAFF,TGTGCCAACTCCAGGGGAACGAACACCGAAGCTTTCTTT
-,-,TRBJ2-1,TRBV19,CASRSRETYNEQFF,TGTGCCAGTAGGTCCAGAGAGACCTACAATGAGCAGTTCTTC
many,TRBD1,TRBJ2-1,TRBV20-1,CSARQGASYNEQFF,TGCAGTGCCAGACAGGGGGCATCCTACAATGAGCAGTTCTTC
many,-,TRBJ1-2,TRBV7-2,CASSFNEDYGYTF,TGTGCCAGCAGCTTCAACGAGGACTATGGCTACACCTTC
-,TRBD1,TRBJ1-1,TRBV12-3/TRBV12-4,CASSLSQGGTNTEAFF,TGTGCCAGCAGTTTATCCCAGGGGGGGACGAACACTGAAGCTTTCTTT
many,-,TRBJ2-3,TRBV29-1,CSVLEGGDTQYF,TGCAGCGTTCTGGAGGGAGGTGATACGCAGTATTTT
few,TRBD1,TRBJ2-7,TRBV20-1,CSARGGGQGEYEQYF,TGCAGTGCTAGGGGGGGGGGACAGGGGGAATACGAGCAGTACTTC
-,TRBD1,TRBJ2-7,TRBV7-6,CTSSLAYGQASYEQYF,TGTACCAGCAGCTTAGCTTACGGACAGGCCTCCTACGAGCAGTACTTC
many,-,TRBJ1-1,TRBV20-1,CSAILDPHTEAFF,TGCAGTGCTATTTTGGATCCCCACACTGAAGCTTTCTTT
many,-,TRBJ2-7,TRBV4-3,CASSQVGQGLYEQYF,TGCGCCAGCAGCCAAGTAGGTCAGGGGCTCTACGAGCAGTACTTC
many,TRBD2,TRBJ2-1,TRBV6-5,CASSLRTRIRDNEQFF,TGTGCCAGCAGCTTGAGGACTAGAATAAGGGACAATGAGCAGTTCTTC
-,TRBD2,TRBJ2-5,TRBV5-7,CASSRGIRGRAGETQYF,TGTGCCAGCAGCCGCGGGATCCGCGGGAGGGCAGGCGAGACCCAGTACTTC
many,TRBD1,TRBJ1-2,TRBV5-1,CASSLNIAGTGTRGGYGYTF,TGCGCCAGCAGCTTAAATATTGCCGGGACAGGGACCCGGGGAGGCTATGGCTACACCTTC
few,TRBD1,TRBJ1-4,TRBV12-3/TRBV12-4,CASSRNRDRVGEKLFF,TGTGCCAGCAGCCGGAACCGGGACAGGGTCGGTGAAAAACTGTTTTTT
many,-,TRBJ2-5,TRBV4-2,CASSQGRQETQYF,TGTGCCAGCAGCCAAGGCAGGCAAGAGACCCAGTACTTC
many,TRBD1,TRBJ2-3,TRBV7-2,CASSLRTGGADTQYF,TGTGCCAGCAGCTTGAGGACAGGGGGCGCAGATACGCAGTATTTT
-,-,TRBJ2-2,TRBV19,CASSVGIPGELFF,TGTGCCAGTAGTGTGGGGATCCCCGGGGAGCTGTTTTTT
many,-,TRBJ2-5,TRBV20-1,CSGRGVLEQTQYF,TGCAGTGGGAGAGGGGTTCTGGAGCAGACCCAGTACTTC
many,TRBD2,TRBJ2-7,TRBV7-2,CASSPRGDAYEQYF,TGTGCCAGCAGTCCGCGGGGGGATGCCTACGAGCAGTACTTC
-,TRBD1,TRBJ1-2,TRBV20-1,CSAGDRNYGYTF,TGCAGTGCTGGGGACAGAAACTATGGCTACACCTTC
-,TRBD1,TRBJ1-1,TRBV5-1,CASSSGQGIGTEAFF,TGCGCCAGCAGCTCTGGACAGGGGATAGGGACTGAAGCTTTCTTT
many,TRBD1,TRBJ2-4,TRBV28,CATSRRDRGPLSKNIQYF,TGTGCCACCTCTCGGCGGGACAGGGGTCCTCTATCCAAAAACATTCAGTACTTC
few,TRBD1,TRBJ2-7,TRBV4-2,CASSQVRTGGKRYEQYF,TGTGCCAGCAGCCAAGTCCGGACAGGGGGAAAAAGATACGAGCAGTACTTC
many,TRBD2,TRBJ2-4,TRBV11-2,CASSRDYPDIQYF,TGTGCCAGCTCCCGGGACTACCCCGACATTCAGTACTTC
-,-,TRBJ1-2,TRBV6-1,CASSTPAANYGYTF,TGTGCCAGCAGTACCCCCGCGGCTAACTATGGCTACACCTTC
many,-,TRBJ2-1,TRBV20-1,CSADGTYNEQFF,TGCAGTGCAGACGGAACCTACAATGAGCAGTTCTTC
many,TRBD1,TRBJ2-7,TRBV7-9,CASSKTGGSYEQYF,TGTGCCAGCAGCAAGACAGGGGGCTCCTACGAGCAGTACTTC
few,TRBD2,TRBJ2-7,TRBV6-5,CASSYVAGPLIEQYF,TGTGCCAGCAGTTATGTAGCGGGGCCTCTCATCGAGCAGTACTTC
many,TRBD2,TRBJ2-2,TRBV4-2,CASSQDWLAGGQVGELFF,TGTGCCAGCAGCCAAGATTGGCTAGCGGGGGGGCAGGTCGGGGAGCTGTTTTTT
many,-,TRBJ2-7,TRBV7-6,CASSQQVSYEQYF,TGTGCCAGCAGCCAACAGGTTTCCTACGAGCAGTACTTC
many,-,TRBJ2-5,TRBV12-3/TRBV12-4,CASSLRLGRETQYF,TGTGCCAGCAGTCTTCGGTTGGGAAGGGAGACCCAGTACTTC
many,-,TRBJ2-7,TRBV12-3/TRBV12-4,CASSRTYEQYF,TGTGCCAGCAGTCGAACATACGAGCAGTACTTC
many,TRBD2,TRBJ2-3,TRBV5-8,CASSFGGGEDTQYF,TGTGCCAGCAGCTTTGGCGGGGGGGAGGATACGCAGTATTTT
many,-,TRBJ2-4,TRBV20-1,CSALTGGKNIQYF,TGCAGTGCTTTGACAGGTGGAAAAAACATTCAGTACTTC
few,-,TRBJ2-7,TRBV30,CAWSVLAAGDYEQYF,TGTGCCTGGAGTGTACTGGCGGCAGGAGACTACGAGCAGTACTTC
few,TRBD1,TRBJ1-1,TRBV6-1,CASITGGNTEAFF,TGTGCCAGCATCACAGGGGGCAACACTGAAGCTTTCTTT
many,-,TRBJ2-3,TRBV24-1,CATSVPWTDTQYF,TGTGCCACCAGTGTCCCATGGACAGATACGCAGTATTTT
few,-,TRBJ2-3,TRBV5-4,CASSLSGPFADTQYF,TGTGCCAGCAGCTTGTCTGGACCGTTCGCAGATACGCAGTATTTT
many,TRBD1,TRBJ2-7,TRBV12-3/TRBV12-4,CASSWTGGTHEQYF,TGTGCCAGCAGTTGGACAGGGGGGACCCACGAGCAGTACTTC
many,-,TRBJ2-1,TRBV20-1,CSASLGSFSYNEQFF,TGCAGTGCTAGCCTGGGATCGTTTTCCTACAATGAGCAGTTCTTC
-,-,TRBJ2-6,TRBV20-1,CSASGTHSGANVLTF,TGCAGTGCTTCCGGGACCCACTCTGGGGCCAACGTCCTGACTTTC
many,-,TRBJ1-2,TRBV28,CASSLMGASYGRYTF,TGTGCCAGCAGTTTAATGGGGGCTTCTTATGGGCGCTACACCTTC
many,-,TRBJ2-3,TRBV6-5,CASSYQQSSTDTQYF,TGTGCCAGCAGTTATCAACAGTCTAGCACAGATACGCAGTATTTT
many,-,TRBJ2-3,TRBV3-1,CASSQDFSTDTQYF,TGTGCCAGCAGCCAAGATTTCAGCACAGATACGCAGTATTTT
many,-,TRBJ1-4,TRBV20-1,CSARDDWCWNEKLFF,TGCAGTGCTAGAGATGATTGGTGTTGGAATGAAAAACTGTTTTTT
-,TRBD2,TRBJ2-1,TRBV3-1,CATSRWGTKGDEQFF,TGTGCCACCTCCCGGTGGGGGACTAAGGGCGATGAGCAGTTCTTC
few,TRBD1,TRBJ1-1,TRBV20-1,CSAREDRGTEAFF,TGCAGTGCTAGAGAGGACAGGGGCACTGAAGCTTTCTTT